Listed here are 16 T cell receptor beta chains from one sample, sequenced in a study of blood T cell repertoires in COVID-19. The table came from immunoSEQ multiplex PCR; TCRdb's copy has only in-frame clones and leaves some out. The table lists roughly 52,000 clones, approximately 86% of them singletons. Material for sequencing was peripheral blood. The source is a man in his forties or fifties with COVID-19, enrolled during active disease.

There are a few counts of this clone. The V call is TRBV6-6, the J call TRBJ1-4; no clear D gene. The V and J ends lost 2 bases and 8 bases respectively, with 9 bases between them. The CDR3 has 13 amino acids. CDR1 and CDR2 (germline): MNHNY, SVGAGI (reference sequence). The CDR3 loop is CASSYRQREKLFF. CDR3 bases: TGTGCCAGCAGTTACCGCCAGCGGGAAAAACTGTTTTTT.

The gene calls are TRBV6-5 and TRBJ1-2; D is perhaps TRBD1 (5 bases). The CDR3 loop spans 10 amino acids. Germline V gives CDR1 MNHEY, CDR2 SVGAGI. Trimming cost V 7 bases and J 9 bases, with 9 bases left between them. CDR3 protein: CASKGESYTF. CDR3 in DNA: TGTGCCAGCAAAGGGGAAAGCTACACCTTC.

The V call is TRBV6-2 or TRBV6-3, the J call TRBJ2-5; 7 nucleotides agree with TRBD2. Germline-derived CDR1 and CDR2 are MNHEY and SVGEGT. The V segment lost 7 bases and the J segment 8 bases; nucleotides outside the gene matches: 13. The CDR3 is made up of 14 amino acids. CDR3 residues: CASNPGSWGGTQYF. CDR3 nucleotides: TGTGCCAGCAACCCAGGGAGTTGGGGGGGTACCCAGTACTTC.

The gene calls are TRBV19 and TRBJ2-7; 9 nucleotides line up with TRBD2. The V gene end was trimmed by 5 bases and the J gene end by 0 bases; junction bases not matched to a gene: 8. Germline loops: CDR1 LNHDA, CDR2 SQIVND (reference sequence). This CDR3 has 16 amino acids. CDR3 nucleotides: TGTGCCAGTAGTCCCCCCGGTAGCGGGAGCTCCTACGAGCAGTACTTC. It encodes CASSPPGSGSSYEQYF.

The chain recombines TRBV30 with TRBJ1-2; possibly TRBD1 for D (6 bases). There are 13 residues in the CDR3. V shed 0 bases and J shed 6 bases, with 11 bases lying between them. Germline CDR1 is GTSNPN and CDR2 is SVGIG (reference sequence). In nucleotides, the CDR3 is TGTGCCTGGAGTGTACGCGGGGGCGATGGCTACACCTTC. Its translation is CAWSVRGGDGYTF.

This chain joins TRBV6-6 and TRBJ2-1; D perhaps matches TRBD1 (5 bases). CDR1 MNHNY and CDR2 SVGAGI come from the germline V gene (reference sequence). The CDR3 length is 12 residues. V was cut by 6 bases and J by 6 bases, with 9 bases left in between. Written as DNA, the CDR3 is TGTGCCAGCAGGTTGGGGCCCAATGAGCAGTTCTTC. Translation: CASRLGPNEQFF.

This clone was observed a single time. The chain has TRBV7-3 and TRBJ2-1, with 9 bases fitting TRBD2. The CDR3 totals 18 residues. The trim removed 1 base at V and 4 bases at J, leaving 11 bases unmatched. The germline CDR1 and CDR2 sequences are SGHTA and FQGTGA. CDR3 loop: CASSLSELAGPPYNEQFF. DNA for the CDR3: TGTGCCAGCAGCTTAAGCGAACTAGCGGGCCCGCCTTACAATGAGCAGTTCTTC.

The CDR3 loop is CASSSQGQSSYEQYF. The CDR3 DNA reads TGCGCCAGCAGCTCTCAGGGACAGAGCTCCTACGAGCAGTACTTC. The chain carries TRBV5-1 and TRBJ2-7; 7 positions agree with TRBD1. V was pared by 3 bases and J by 0 bases, with 6 bases of the junction left unmatched. The germline gives CDR1 SGHRS, CDR2 YFSETQ. The CDR3 has 15 residues.

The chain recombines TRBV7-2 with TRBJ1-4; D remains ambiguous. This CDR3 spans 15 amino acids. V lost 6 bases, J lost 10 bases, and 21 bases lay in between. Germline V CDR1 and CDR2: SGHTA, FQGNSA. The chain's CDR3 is CASRERAGGFGKLFF. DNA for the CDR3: TGTGCCAGCAGGGAGAGGGCAGGAGGTTTTGGAAAACTGTTTTTT.

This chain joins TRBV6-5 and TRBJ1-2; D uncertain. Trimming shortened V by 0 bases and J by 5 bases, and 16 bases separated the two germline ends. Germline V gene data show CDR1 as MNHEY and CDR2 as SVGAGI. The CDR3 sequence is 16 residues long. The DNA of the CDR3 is TGTGCCAGCAGTTACTCGAGCGGTGGAGTAGGGTATGGCTACACCTTC. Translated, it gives CASSYSSGGVGYGYTF.

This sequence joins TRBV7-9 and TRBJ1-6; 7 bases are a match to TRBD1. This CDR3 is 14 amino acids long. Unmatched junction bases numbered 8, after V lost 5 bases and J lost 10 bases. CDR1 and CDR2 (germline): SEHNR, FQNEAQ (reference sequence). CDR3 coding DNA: TGTGCCAGCAGCCCGACAGGGTCGGGATCACCCCTCCACTTT. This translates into CASSPTGSGSPLHF.

The CDR3 region is CASSLTGVSTEAFF. CDR3 nucleotides: TGTGCCAGCAGCTTAACAGGGGTTAGCACTGAAGCTTTCTTT. J is TRBJ1-1 and V is TRBV7-3; possibly TRBD1 for D (5 bases). Germline V gives CDR1 SGHTA, CDR2 FQGTGA. CDR3 length equals 14 residues. Trimming took off 0 bases at V and 4 bases at J, with 9 bases between the two ends.

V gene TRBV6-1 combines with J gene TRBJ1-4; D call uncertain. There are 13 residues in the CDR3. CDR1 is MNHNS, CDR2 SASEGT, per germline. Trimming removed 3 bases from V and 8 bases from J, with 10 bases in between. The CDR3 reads CASSDLAEEKLFF. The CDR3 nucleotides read TGTGCCAGCAGTGACCTGGCGGAGGAAAAACTGTTTTTT.

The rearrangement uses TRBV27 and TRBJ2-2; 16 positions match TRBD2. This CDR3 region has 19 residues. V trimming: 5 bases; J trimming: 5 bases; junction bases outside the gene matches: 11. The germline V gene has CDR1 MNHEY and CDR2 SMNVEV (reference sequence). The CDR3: CASSVTTGTSGGATGELFF. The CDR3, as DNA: TGTGCCAGCAGTGTAACAACGGGGACTAGCGGGGGGGCAACCGGGGAGCTGTTTTTT.

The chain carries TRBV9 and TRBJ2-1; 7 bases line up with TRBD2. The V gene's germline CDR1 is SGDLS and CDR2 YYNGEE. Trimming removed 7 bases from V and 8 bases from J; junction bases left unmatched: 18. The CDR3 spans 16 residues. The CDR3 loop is CASSFQPSGIVDEQFF. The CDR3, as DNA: TGTGCCAGCTCGTTCCAGCCTAGCGGAATTGTCGATGAGCAGTTCTTC.

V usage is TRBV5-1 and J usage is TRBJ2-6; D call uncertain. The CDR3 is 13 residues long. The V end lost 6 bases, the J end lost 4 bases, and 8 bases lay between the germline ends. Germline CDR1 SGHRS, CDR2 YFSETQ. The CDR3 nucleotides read TGCGCCAGCAAGATCGCGGGGGCCAACGTCCTGACTTTC. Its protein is CASKIAGANVLTF.